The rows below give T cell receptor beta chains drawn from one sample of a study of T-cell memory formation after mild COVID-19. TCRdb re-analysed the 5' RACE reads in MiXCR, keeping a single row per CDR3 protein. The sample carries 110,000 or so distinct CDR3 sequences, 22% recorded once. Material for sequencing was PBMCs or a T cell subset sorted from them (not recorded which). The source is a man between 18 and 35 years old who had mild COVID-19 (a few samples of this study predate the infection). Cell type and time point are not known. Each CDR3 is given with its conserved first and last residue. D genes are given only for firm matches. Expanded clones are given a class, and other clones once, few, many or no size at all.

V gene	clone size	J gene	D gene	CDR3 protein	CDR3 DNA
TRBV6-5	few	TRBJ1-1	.	CASSLDVLNTEAFF	TGTGCCAGCAGCCTGGACGTCTTGAACACTGAAGCTTTCTTT
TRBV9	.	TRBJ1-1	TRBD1	CASSVGSGTVNTEAFF	TGTGCCAGCAGCGTAGGATCCGGGACAGTAAACACTGAAGCTTTCTTT
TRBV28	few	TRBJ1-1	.	CASRYTENTEAFF	TGTGCCAGCAGGTACACGGAGAACACTGAAGCTTTCTTT
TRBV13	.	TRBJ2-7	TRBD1	CASSLVGDSLPYEQYF	TGTGCCAGCAGCTTAGTGGGGGACAGCCTCCCCTACGAGCAGTACTTC
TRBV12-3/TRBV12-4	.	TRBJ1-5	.	CASSLGRDQPQHF	TGTGCCAGCAGTTTAGGCAGGGACCAGCCCCAACATTTT
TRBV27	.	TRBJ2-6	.	CASSPSGVGANVLTF	TGTGCCAGCAGCCCCTCGGGGGTAGGGGCCAACGTCCTGACTTTC
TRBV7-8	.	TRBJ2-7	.	CASSLPGSYEQYF	TGTGCCAGCAGCTTACCTGGCAGCTACGAGCAGTACTTC
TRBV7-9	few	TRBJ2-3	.	CASSPIRAASTDTQYF	TGTGCCAGCAGCCCGATTAGGGCGGCTAGCACAGATACGCAGTATTTT
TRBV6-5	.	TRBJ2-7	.	CASSYGTGDTLREQYF	TGTGCCAGCAGTTACGGTACCGGCGATACCCTACGGGAGCAGTACTTC
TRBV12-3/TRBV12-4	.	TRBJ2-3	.	CASGRGTDTQYF	TGTGCCTCCGGGCGGGGAACAGATACGCAGTATTTT
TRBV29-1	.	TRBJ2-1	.	CSTHLDYNEQFF	TGCAGCACTCATTTGGACTACAATGAGCAGTTCTTC
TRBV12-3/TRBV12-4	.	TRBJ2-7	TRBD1	CASTTSRDSFYEQYF	TGTGCCAGCACAACCTCCCGGGACAGCTTCTACGAGCAGTACTTC
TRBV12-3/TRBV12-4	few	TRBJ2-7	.	CASSHGPEQYF	TGTGCCAGCAGCCACGGGCCGGAGCAGTACTTC
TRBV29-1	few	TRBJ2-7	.	CSVEDLGDEQYF	TGCAGCGTTGAAGATCTAGGGGACGAGCAGTACTTC
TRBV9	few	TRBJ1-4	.	CASSVVPGATNEKLFF	TGTGCCAGCAGCGTAGTCCCAGGAGCAACTAATGAAAAACTGTTTTTT
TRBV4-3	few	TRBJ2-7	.	CASSQSSSGQDEQYF	TGCGCCAGCAGCCAGTCAAGTAGCGGACAGGACGAGCAGTACTTC
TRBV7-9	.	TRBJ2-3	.	CASSLGRGFSTDTQYF	TGTGCCAGCAGCTTAGGCAGGGGCTTTAGCACAGATACGCAGTATTTT
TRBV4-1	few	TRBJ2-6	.	CASSQDSSSGANVLTF	TGCGCCAGCAGCCAAGATAGCTCCTCTGGGGCCAACGTCCTGACTTTC
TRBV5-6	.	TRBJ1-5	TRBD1	CASSDPRDRDSDSNQPQHF	TGTGCCAGCAGCGACCCCCGGGACAGGGATTCGGATAGCAATCAGCCCCAGCATTTT
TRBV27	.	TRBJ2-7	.	CASSLRHPSSYEQYF	TGTGCCAGCAGTTTAAGGCACCCGAGCTCCTACGAGCAGTACTTC
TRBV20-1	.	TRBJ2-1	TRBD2	CSASPRSGSSYNEQFF	TGCAGTGCTAGTCCCCGTAGCGGGAGCTCCTACAATGAGCAGTTCTTC
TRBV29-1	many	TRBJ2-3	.	CSAEGTDTSTDTQYF	TGCAGCGCCGAAGGGACGGATACTAGCACAGATACGCAGTATTTT
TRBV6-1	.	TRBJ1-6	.	CASSVSGRTNSPLHF	TGTGCCAGCAGTGTATCCGGCAGAACCAATTCACCCCTCCACTTT
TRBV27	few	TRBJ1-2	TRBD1	CASSPRDSYGYTF	TGTGCCAGCAGTCCCCGGGACAGCTATGGCTACACCTTC
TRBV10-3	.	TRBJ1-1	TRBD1	CAISYPGQGDTEAFF	TGTGCCATCAGTTACCCGGGACAGGGAGACACTGAAGCTTTCTTT
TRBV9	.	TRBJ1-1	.	CASSVAELNTEAFF	TGTGCCAGCAGCGTAGCAGAACTGAACACTGAAGCTTTCTTT
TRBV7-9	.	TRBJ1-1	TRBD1	CASSLGGQVMNTEAFF	TGTGCCAGCAGCTTAGGGGGACAGGTAATGAACACTGAAGCTTTCTTT
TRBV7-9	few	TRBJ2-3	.	CASSDAPGFWSDTQYF	TGTGCCAGCAGCGACGCCCCAGGGTTTTGGTCAGATACGCAGTATTTT
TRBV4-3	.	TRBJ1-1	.	CASSQDRFGNTEAFF	TGCGCCAGCAGCCAAGATCGATTTGGGAACACTGAAGCTTTCTTT
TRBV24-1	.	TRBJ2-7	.	CATGSESSYEQYF	TGTGCCACCGGGTCGGAGTCTTCCTACGAGCAGTACTTC
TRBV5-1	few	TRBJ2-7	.	CASSSTTRQVYEQYF	TGCGCCAGCAGCTCAACGACTAGACAGGTCTACGAGCAGTACTTC
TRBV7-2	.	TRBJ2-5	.	CASSRLGGTLQETQYF	TGTGCCAGCAGTCGATTGGGGGGCACCCTCCAAGAGACCCAGTACTTC
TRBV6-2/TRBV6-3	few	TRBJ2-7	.	CASSYPRALNEQYF	TGTGCCAGCAGTTACCCCAGGGCTCTCAACGAGCAGTACTTC
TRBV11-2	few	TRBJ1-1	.	CASSFGQADTEAFF	TGTGCCAGCAGCTTTGGGCAGGCGGACACTGAAGCTTTCTTT
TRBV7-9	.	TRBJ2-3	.	CASSLGATRNLGDTQYF	TGTGCCAGCAGCTTAGGTGCGACTAGAAATTTGGGAGATACGCAGTATTTT
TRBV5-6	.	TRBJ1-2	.	CASSLVSDYGYTF	TGTGCCAGCAGCTTGGTGAGCGACTATGGCTACACCTTC
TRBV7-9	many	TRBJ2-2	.	CASSLGSGELFF	TGTGCCAGCAGCTTGGGATCCGGGGAGCTGTTTTTT
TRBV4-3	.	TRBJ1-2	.	CASSQDTASRRGYTF	TGCGCCAGCAGCCAAGATACAGCGAGTCGGCGGGGCTACACCTTC
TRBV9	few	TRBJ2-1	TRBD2	CASSVASGGSSYNEQFF	TGTGCCAGCAGCGTAGCTAGCGGGGGGAGCTCCTACAATGAGCAGTTCTTC
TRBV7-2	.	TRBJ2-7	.	CASSPYWGYEQYF	TGTGCCAGCAGCCCATACTGGGGCTACGAGCAGTACTTC
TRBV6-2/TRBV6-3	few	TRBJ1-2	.	CASSYRYGAGSHGYTF	TGTGCCAGCAGTTACAGATACGGAGCGGGGTCCCACGGCTACACCTTC
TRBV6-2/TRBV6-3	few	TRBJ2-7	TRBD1	CASQRDRLDLATREQYF	TGTGCCAGCCAAAGGGACAGGTTGGATCTGGCTACGAGAGAGCAGTACTTC
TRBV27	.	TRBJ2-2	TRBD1	CASTTGVPGELFF	TGTGCCAGTACGACAGGGGTGCCCGGGGAGCTGTTTTTT
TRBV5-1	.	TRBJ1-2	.	CASSLSRSGYTF	TGCGCCAGCAGCTTAAGTCGATCTGGCTACACCTTC
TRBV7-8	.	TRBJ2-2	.	CASSPERGAEYGELFF	TGTGCCAGCAGCCCTGAACGGGGAGCGGAGTACGGGGAGCTGTTTTTT
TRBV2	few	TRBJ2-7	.	CASTQDTYEQYF	TGTGCCAGCACACAGGACACCTACGAGCAGTACTTC
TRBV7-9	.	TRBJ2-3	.	CASSGGSIDTQYF	TGTGCCAGCAGCGGGGGGAGCATTGATACGCAGTATTTT
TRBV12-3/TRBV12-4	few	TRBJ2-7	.	CASSLGGGQYF	TGTGCCAGCAGCCTAGGCGGCGGACAGTACTTC
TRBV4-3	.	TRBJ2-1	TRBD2	CASSQVLAGGLSYNEQFF	TGCGCCAGCAGCCAAGTTCTGGCGGGGGGCCTCTCCTACAATGAGCAGTTCTTC
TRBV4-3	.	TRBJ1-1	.	CASSQDWGSRAFF	TGCGCCAGCAGCCAAGATTGGGGGAGTCGCGCTTTCTTT
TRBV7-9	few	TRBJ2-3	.	CASSPGLDTQYF	TGTGCCAGCAGCCCGGGCTTGGATACGCAGTATTTT
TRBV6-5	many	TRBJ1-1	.	CASSYSNTEAFF	TGTGCCAGCAGTTACTCGAACACTGAAGCTTTCTTT
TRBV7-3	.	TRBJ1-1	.	CASSPSGRRNTEAFF	TGTGCCAGCAGCCCGTCCGGGCGCCGGAACACTGAAGCTTTCTTT
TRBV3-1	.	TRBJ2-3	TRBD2	CASSYAGGLSTDTQYF	TGTGCCAGCAGCTATGCGGGGGGCCTGAGCACAGATACGCAGTATTTT
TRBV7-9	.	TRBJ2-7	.	CASSFGPYEQYF	TGTGCCAGCAGCTTTGGGCCATACGAGCAGTACTTC
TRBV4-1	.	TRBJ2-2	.	CASSQVDLVTGELFF	TGCGCCAGCAGCCAAGTCGATTTGGTCACCGGGGAGCTGTTTTTT
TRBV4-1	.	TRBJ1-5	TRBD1	CASSLRTGSNQPQHF	TGCGCCAGCAGCCTAAGGACAGGGAGCAATCAGCCCCAGCATTTT
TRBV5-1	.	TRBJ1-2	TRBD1	CASSFRDSDTYGYTF	TGCGCCAGCAGCTTCCGGGACAGCGACACTTATGGCTACACCTTC
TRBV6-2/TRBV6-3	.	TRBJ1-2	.	CASSIPPTWPGYGYTF	TGTGCCAGCAGCATACCACCGACCTGGCCTGGCTATGGCTACACCTTC